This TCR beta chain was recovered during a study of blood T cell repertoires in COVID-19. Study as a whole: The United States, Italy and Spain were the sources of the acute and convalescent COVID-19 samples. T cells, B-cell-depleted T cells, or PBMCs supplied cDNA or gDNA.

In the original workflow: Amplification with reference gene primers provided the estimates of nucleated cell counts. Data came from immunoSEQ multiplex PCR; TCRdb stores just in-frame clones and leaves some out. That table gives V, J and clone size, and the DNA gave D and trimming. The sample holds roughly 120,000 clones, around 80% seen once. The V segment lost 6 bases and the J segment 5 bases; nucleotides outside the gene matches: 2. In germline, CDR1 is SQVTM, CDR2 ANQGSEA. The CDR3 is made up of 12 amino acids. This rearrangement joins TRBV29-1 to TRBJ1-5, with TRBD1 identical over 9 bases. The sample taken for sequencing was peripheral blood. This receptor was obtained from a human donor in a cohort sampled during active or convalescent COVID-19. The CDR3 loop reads CSVRTGDQPQHF. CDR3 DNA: TGCAGCGTCCGGACAGGGGATCAGCCCCAGCATTTT.